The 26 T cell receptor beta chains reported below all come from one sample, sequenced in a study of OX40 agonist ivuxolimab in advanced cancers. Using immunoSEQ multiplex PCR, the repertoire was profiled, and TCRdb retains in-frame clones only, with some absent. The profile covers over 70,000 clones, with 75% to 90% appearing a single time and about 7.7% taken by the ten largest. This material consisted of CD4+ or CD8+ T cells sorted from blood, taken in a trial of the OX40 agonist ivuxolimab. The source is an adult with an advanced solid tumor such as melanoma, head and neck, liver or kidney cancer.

The CDR3 region is CASSVVGGGELFF. CDR3 DNA sequence: TGTGCCAGCAGCGTAGTAGGTGGCGGGGAGCTGTTTTTT. The rearrangement links TRBV9 to TRBJ2-2; D not resolved. Germline lookup yields CDR1 SGDLS and CDR2 YYNGEE. V was pared by 0 bases and J by 7 bases, with 7 bases between. This CDR3 has 13 residues.

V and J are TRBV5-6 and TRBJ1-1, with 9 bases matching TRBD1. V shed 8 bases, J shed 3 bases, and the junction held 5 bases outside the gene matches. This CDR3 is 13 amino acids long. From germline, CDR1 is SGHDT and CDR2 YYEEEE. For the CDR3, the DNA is TGTGCCAGTTACCGGGACAGGGACACTGAAGCTTTCTTT. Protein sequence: CASYRDRDTEAFF.

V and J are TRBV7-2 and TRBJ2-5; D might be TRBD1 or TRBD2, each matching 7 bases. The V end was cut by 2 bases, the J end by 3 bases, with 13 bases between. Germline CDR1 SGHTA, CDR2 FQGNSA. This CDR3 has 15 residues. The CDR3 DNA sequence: TGTGCCAGCAGCTTACTCAGGGGGGGTGAAGAGACCCAGTACTTC. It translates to CASSLLRGGEETQYF.

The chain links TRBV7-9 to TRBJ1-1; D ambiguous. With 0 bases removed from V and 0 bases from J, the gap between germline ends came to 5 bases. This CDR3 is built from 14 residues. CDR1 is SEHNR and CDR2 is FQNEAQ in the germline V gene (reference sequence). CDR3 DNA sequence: TGTGCCAGCAGCTTAGCAGGCATGAACACTGAAGCTTTCTTT. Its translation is CASSLAGMNTEAFF.

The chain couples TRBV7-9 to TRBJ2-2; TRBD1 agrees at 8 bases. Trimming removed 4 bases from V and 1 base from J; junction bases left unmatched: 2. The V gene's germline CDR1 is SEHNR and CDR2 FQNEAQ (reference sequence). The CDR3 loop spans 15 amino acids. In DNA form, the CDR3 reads TGTGCCAGCAGCTCAGGGGGCTTGAACACCGGGGAGCTGTTTTTT. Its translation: CASSSGGLNTGELFF.

CDR3 sequence: CASSLVPAPGETQYF. Written as DNA, the CDR3 is TGTGCCAGCAGCTTAGTTCCGGCCCCTGGGGAGACCCAGTACTTC. The chain has TRBV7-6 and TRBJ2-5, with D unresolved. V shed 1 base and J shed 5 bases, with 14 bases lying between them. The CDR3 extends over 15 amino acids. The germline V gene encodes CDR1 SGHVS and CDR2 FNYEAQ. Looking up the rest from reference TRBV7-6 and TRBJ2-5 gives the full variable domain: GAGVSQSPRYKVTKRGQDVALRCDPISGHVSLYWYRQALGQGPEFLTYFNYEAQQDKSGLPNDRFSAERPEGSISTLTIQRTEQRDSAMYRCASSLVPAPGETQYFGPGTRLLVL.

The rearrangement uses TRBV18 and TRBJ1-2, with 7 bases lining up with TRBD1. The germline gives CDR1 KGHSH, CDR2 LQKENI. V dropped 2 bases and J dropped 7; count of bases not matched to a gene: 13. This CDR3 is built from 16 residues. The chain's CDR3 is CASSPDIQAGGLGYTF. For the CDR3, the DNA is TGTGCCAGCTCACCAGACATTCAGGCAGGGGGTCTTGGCTACACCTTC.

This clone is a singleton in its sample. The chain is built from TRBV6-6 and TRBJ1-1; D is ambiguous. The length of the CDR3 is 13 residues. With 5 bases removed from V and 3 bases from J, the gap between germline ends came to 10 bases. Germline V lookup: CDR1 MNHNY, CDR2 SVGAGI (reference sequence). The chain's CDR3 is CASSPGLDTEAFF. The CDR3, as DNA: TGTGCCAGCAGTCCCGGGTTGGACACTGAAGCTTTCTTT.

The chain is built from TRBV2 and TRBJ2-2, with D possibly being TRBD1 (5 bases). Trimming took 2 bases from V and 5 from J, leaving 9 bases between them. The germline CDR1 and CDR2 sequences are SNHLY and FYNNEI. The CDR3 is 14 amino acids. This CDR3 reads CASSEQGGTGELFF. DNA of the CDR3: TGTGCCAGCAGTGAACAGGGTGGAACCGGGGAGCTGTTTTTT. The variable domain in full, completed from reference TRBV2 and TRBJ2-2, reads EPEVTQTPSHQVTQMGQEVILRCVPISNHLYFYWYRQILGQKVEFLVSFYNNEISEKSEIFDDQFSVERPDGSNFTLKIRSTKLEDSAMYFCASSEQGGTGELFFGEGSRLTVL.

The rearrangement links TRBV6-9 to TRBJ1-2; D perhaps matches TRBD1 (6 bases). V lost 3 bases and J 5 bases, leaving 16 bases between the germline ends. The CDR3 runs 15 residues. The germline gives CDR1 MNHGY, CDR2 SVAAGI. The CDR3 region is CASSYLQDSPYGYTF. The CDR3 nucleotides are TGTGCCAGCAGTTACCTTCAGGACAGCCCTTATGGCTACACCTTC.

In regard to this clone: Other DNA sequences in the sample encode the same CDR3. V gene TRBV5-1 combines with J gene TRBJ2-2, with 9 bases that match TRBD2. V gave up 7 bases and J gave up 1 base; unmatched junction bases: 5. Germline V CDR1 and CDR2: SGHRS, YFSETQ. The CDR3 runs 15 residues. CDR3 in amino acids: CASAELAGNTGELFF. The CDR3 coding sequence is TGCGCCAGCGCCGAACTAGCGGGGAACACCGGGGAGCTGTTTTTT.

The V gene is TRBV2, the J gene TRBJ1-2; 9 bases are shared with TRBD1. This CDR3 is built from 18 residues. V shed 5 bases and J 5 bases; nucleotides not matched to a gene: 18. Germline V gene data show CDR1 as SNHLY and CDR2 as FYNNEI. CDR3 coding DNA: TGTGCCAGCAGTCCACTTTACCCGGGACAGGGTCTAGAGTATGGCTACACCTTC. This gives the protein CASSPLYPGQGLEYGYTF. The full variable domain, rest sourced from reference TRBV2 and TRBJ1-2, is EPEVTQTPSHQVTQMGQEVILRCVPISNHLYFYWYRQILGQKVEFLVSFYNNEISEKSEIFDDQFSVERPDGSNFTLKIRSTKLEDSAMYFCASSPLYPGQGLEYGYTFGSGTRLTVV.

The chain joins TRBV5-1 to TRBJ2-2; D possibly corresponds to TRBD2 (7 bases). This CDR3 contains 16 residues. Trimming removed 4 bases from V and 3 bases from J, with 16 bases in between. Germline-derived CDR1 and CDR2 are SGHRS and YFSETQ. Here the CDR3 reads CASSRSGAGDTGELFF. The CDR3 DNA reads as TGCGCCAGCAGCCGGAGCGGGGCAGGGGACACCGGGGAGCTGTTTTTT.

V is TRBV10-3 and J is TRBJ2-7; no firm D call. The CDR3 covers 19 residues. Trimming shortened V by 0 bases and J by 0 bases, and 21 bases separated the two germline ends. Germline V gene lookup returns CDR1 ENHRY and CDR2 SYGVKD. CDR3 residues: CAISESKFSAPGYSYEQYF. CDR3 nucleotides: TGTGCCATCAGTGAGTCGAAATTTTCGGCACCAGGATACTCCTACGAGCAGTACTTC.

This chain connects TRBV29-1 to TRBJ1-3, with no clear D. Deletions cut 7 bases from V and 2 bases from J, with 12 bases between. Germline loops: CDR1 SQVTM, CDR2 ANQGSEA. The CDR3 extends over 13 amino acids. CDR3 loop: CSATTETGNTIYF. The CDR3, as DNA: TGCAGCGCCACGACTGAGACTGGAAACACCATATATTTT.

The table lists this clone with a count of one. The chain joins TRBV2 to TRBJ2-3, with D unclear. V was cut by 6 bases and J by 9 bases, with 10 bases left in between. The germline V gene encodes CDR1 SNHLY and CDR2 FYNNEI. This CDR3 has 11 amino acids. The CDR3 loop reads CASRGPLTQYF. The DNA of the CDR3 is TGTGCCAGCAGGGGCCCCCTAACGCAGTATTTT.

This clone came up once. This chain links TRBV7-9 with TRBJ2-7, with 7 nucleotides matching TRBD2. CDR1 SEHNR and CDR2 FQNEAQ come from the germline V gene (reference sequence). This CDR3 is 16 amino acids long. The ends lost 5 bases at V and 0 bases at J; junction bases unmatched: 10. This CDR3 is CASSPPAGGGSYEQYF. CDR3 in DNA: TGTGCCAGCAGCCCCCCAGCGGGCGGGGGCTCCTACGAGCAGTACTTC. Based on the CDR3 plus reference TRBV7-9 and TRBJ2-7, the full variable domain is DTGVSQNPRHKITKRGQNVTFRCDPISEHNRLYWYRQTLGQGPEFLTYFQNEAQLEKSRLLSDRFSAERPKGSFSTLEIQRTEQGDSAMYLCASSPPAGGGSYEQYFGPGTRLTVT.

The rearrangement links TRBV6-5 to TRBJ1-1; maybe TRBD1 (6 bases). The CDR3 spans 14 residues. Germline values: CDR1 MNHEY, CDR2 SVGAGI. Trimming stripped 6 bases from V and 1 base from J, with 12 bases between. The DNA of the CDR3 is TGTGCCAGCAGATCCGGGACAACGAACACTGAAGCTTTCTTT. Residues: CASRSGTTNTEAFF.

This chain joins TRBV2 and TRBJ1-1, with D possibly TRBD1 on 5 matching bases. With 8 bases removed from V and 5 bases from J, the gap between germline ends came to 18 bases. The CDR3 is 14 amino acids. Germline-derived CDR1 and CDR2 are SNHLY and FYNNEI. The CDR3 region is CASPEGRWVTEAFF. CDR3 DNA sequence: TGTGCCAGCCCAGAGGGGCGATGGGTGACTGAAGCTTTCTTT.

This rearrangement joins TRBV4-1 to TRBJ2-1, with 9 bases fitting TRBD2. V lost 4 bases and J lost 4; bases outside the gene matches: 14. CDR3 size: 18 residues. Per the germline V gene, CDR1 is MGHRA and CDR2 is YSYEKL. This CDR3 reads CASSPLRPSGNPYNEQFF. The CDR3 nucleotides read TGCGCCAGCAGCCCTCTAAGGCCTAGCGGGAACCCGTACAATGAGCAGTTCTTC.

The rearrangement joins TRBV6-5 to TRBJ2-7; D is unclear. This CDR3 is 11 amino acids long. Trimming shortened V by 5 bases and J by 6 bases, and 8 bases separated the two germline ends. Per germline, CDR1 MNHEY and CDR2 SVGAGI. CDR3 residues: CASSGIREQYF. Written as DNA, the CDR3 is TGTGCCAGCAGTGGCATTCGCGAGCAGTACTTC.

As DNA, the CDR3 is TGTGCCTGGAGTGCGAAGGATCTCTACACTGAAGCTTTCTTT. As protein: CAWSAKDLYTEAFF. The J gene is TRBJ1-1, the V gene TRBV30; no firm D call. This CDR3 region has 14 residues. CDR1 and CDR2 from the germline V gene are GTSNPN and SVGIG (reference sequence). V lost 1 base and J lost 3, with 12 bases in between.

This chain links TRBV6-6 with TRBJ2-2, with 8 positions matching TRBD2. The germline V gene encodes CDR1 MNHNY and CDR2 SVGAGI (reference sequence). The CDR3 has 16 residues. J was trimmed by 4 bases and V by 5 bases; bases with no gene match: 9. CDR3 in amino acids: CASSHAIAGFTGELFF. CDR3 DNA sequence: TGTGCCAGCAGTCACGCCATAGCGGGATTCACCGGGGAGCTGTTTTTT.

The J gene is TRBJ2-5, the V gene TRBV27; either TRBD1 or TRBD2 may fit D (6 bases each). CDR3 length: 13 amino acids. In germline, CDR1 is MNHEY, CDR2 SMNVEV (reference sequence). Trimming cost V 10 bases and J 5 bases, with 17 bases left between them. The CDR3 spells CATRSGGKETQYF. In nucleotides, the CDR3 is TGTGCCACCAGGTCCGGGGGCAAGGAGACCCAGTACTTC.

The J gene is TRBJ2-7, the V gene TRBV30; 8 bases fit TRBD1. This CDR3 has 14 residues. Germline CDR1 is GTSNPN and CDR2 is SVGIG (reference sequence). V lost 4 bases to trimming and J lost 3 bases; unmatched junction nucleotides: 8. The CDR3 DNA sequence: TGTGCCTGGAACCAGGGACAGGCCATCTACGAGCAGTACTTC. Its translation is CAWNQGQAIYEQYF.

The CDR3 DNA reads TGTGCCAGCAGCTTAGATCTAGCGGGTAGCAATGAGCAGTTCTTC. Its translation: CASSLDLAGSNEQFF. This sequence joins TRBV11-2 and TRBJ2-1, with TRBD2 matching 8 bases. This CDR3 is 15 amino acids long. CDR1 and CDR2 (germline): SGHAT, FQNNGV. The ends lost 0 bases at V and 6 bases at J; junction bases unmatched: 4.